One sample yielded the 25 T cell receptor beta chains listed below, sequenced in a study of blood T cells in healthy people across ages (dated by TCRdb to between 2015 and 2016). The method was 5' RACE. TCRdb names Illumina HiSeq 2500 as the instrument used. A second PCR of roughly 7 to 11 cycles was performed with a sample-barcoded 5' primer and a J-beta primer mix. TCRdb's own reprocessing of the public reads used fastp at Q25 and MiXCR and kept productive beta chains. Entries that share a CDR3 protein sequence are merged under the most common genes and DNA. For this sample the table gives hundreds of thousands of distinct CDR3 sequences, of which 24% were detected only once. Around 10% of the sample is taken by the ten largest. The same sample was also studied in work on T cells of mothers and their children.

Specimen: blood. These receptors originate from a boy aged 5-17 years in good health.

This clonotype was seen a few times. The J gene is TRBJ2-1, the V gene TRBV7-9; D is unclear. CDR3 length: 15 residues. Looked up from germline, CDR1 is SEHNR and CDR2 is FQNEAQ (reference sequence). Trimming shortened V by 7 bases and J by 2 bases, and 15 bases separated the two germline ends. The CDR3 here is CASIPRERPYNEQFF. The DNA for the CDR3 is TGTGCCAGCATTCCCCGCGAACGCCCCTACAATGAGCAGTTCTTC.

This clonotype occurred many times. V usage is TRBV29-1 and J usage is TRBJ2-5; 9 bases map to TRBD1. CDR3 length equals 14 residues. V was pared by 8 bases and J by 2 bases, with 9 bases of the junction left unmatched. From germline, CDR1 is SQVTM and CDR2 ANQGSEA. The CDR3 is CSTSGTGTQETQYF. For the CDR3, the DNA is TGCAGCACCTCCGGGACAGGGACACAAGAGACCCAGTACTTC.

The CDR3: CASSSPDWVETQYF. The CDR3 coding sequence is TGTGCCAGCAGCTCACCGGATTGGGTTGAGACCCAGTACTTC. V and J are TRBV5-6 and TRBJ2-5; D unresolved. The germline CDR1 and CDR2 sequences are SGHDT and YYEEEE. CDR3 length: 14 amino acids. V lost 3 bases to trimming and J lost 5 bases, with 14 bases between them. The whole variable domain, remainder taken from reference TRBV5-6 and TRBJ2-5, is DAGVTQSPTHLIKTRGQQVTLRCSPKSGHDTVSWYQQALGQGPQFIFQYYEEEERQRGNFPDRFSGHQFPNYSSELNVNALLLGDSALYLCASSSPDWVETQYFGPGTRLLVL.

This clonotype was seen a handful of times. The chain employs TRBV20-1 and TRBJ2-1; unclear D gene. Between the trimmed V and J ends, which lost 0 bases and 4 bases, there was a span of 7 bases. The CDR3 sequence is 13 residues long. The germline V gene has CDR1 DFQATT and CDR2 SNEGSKA (reference sequence). This CDR3 reads CSARESFYNEQFF. The CDR3, as DNA: TGCAGTGCTAGAGAATCCTTTTACAATGAGCAGTTCTTC.

This clonotype has just a few counts. In nucleotides, the CDR3 is TGTGCCAGCAAGAATTCCATGGTGGCAGAAACCCAGCATTTT. Translation: CASKNSMVAETQHF. This rearrangement joins TRBV12-3 or TRBV12-4 to TRBJ1-5; D ambiguous. V shed 7 bases and J shed 11 bases, with 21 bases lying between them. The CDR3 extends over 14 amino acids.

This clonotype appeared a few times. The chain carries TRBV4-2 and TRBJ2-3; 9 nucleotides match TRBD2. The CDR3 is 17 amino acids. Germline V gene lookup returns CDR1 LGHNA and CDR2 YNFKEQ. With V trimmed by 0 bases and J by 5 bases, 9 bases remained unmatched. CDR3 in DNA: TGTGCCAGCAGCCAAGACGGGGGCGGGGGGGCAGTAGATACGCAGTATTTT. This sequence encodes CASSQDGGGGAVDTQYF.

This clonotype occurred a few times. CDR3 residues: CASRVQGAGTEAFF. CDR3 DNA sequence: TGTGCCAGCAGGGTACAGGGGGCGGGAACTGAAGCTTTCTTT. The chain has TRBV12-3 or TRBV12-4 and TRBJ1-1, with 9 bases matching TRBD1. There are 14 residues in the CDR3. With 6 bases clipped from V and 5 bases from J, the junction kept 7 bases outside the gene matches.

The chain uses TRBV20-1 and TRBJ2-1, with 10 positions matching TRBD2. The trim removed 6 bases at V and 4 bases at J, leaving 15 bases unmatched. Germline V gene lookup returns CDR1 DFQATT and CDR2 SNEGSKA (reference sequence). The length of the CDR3 is 17 residues. The CDR3 loop reads CSAPWGVAGGPYNEQFF. The CDR3 nucleotides read TGCAGTGCCCCGTGGGGGGTAGCGGGGGGCCCGTACAATGAGCAGTTCTTC.

CDR3 in DNA: TGTGCCAGCAGCCAAGGTCTTAGCGGGAGTGGGTCTAGTTATGAGCAGTTCTTC. Protein sequence: CASSQGLSGSGSSYEQFF. The chain links TRBV14 to TRBJ2-1; 9 bases align to TRBD2. V trimming: 1 base; J trimming: 8 bases; junction bases outside the gene matches: 15. This CDR3 region has 18 residues. From germline, CDR1 is SGHDN and CDR2 FVKESK.

This sequence joins TRBV7-9 and TRBJ2-1; D unresolved. V was shortened by 8 bases and J by 5 bases, with 19 bases between the two germline ends. The CDR3 consists of 15 residues. Germline loops: CDR1 SEHNR, CDR2 FQNEAQ (reference sequence). The CDR3 protein is CASSLGAARDNEQFF. The CDR3, as DNA: TGTGCCAGCTCCCTTGGCGCAGCTAGGGACAATGAGCAGTTCTTC. The full variable domain, its missing parts supplied by reference TRBV7-9 and TRBJ2-1, is DTGVSQNPRHKITKRGQNVTFRCDPISEHNRLYWYRQTLGQGPEFLTYFQNEAQLEKSRLLSDRFSAERPKGSFSTLEIQRTEQGDSAMYLCASSLGAARDNEQFFGPGTRLTVL.

This clonotype was seen a handful of times. The chain couples TRBV7-9 to TRBJ2-3; perhaps TRBD1 as D (6 bases). This CDR3 comprises 14 residues. CDR1 is SEHNR and CDR2 is FQNEAQ in the germline V gene (reference sequence). Trimming shortened V by 4 bases and J by 3 bases, and 11 bases separated the two germline ends. CDR3 sequence (DNA): TGTGCCAGCAGCTCAAAGGGGGTTACAGATACGCAGTATTTT. It codes for CASSSKGVTDTQYF.

The rearrangement uses TRBV5-1 and TRBJ1-2; 7 nucleotides line up with TRBD1. J lost 1 base, V lost 2 bases, and 8 bases had no gene match. Germline CDR1 SGHRS, CDR2 YFSETQ. The CDR3 totals 16 residues. The CDR3, as DNA: TGCGCCAGCAGCTTACCCCGGACAGGCGATAACTATGGCTACACCTTC. This codes for CASSLPRTGDNYGYTF.

This clonotype turned up a few times. The genes are TRBV5-1 and TRBJ2-3, with D perhaps matching TRBD1 (5 bases). V shed 4 bases and J shed 0 bases, with 12 bases lying between them. The CDR3 contains 15 residues. Germline-derived CDR1 and CDR2 are SGHRS and YFSETQ. The CDR3 protein is CASSLQGFSTDTQYF. Written as DNA, the CDR3 is TGCGCCAGCAGCCTGCAGGGATTTAGCACAGATACGCAGTATTTT.

This clonotype was counted only a few times. This CDR3 reads CSVEWRLEQYF. In DNA, the CDR3 is TGCAGCGTTGAATGGCGACTCGAGCAGTATTTT. This sequence joins TRBV29-1 and TRBJ2-3; D unclear. Trimming took off 2 bases at V and 11 bases at J, with 11 bases between the two ends. CDR3 length: 11 amino acids. The germline V gene encodes CDR1 SQVTM and CDR2 ANQGSEA.

The V and J genes are TRBV7-9 and TRBJ2-5; perhaps TRBD2 as D (6 bases). The V and J ends lost 3 bases and 1 base respectively, with 12 bases between them. The CDR3 runs 15 residues. CDR1 and CDR2 (germline): SEHNR, FQNEAQ (reference sequence). CDR3 amino acids: CASSFLGGSQETQYF. DNA for the CDR3: TGTGCCAGCAGCTTTCTGGGGGGATCCCAAGAGACCCAGTACTTC.

There are many counts of this clonotype. The V call is TRBV20-1, the J call TRBJ1-2, with a tentative D call TRBD1 (5 bases). Germline loops: CDR1 DFQATT, CDR2 SNEGSKA (reference sequence). V dropped 5 bases and J dropped 6 bases, with 16 bases sitting between them. CDR3 length: 13 residues. Written as DNA, the CDR3 is TGCAGTGCTTATACCGGGACGGGGGATGGCTACACCTTC. Protein: CSAYTGTGDGYTF.

V is TRBV9 and J is TRBJ2-5; 9 bases line up with TRBD2. CDR3 size: 14 residues. V lost 2 bases, J lost 2 bases, and 1 base stayed unmatched. Looked up from germline, CDR1 is SGDLS and CDR2 is YYNGEE. CDR3 DNA sequence: TGTGCCAGCAGCGTTAGCGGGAGACAAGAGACCCAGTACTTC. It is translated as CASSVSGRQETQYF.

This clonotype appeared many times. The V gene is TRBV6-4, the J gene TRBJ2-1; the match to TRBD1 covers 12 bases. Germline values: CDR1 MRHNA, CDR2 SNTAGT. The CDR3 consists of 16 residues. V trimming: 5 bases; J trimming: 8 bases; junction bases outside the gene matches: 10. CDR3 region: CASSNEPGTGGDEQFF. The CDR3 DNA reads as TGTGCCAGCAGTAATGAACCCGGGACAGGGGGCGATGAGCAGTTCTTC.

This clonotype was picked up a small number of times. The CDR3: CASSQRLAGPPNTEAFF. The CDR3 DNA sequence: TGTGCCAGCAGCCAAAGGCTGGCAGGACCCCCGAACACTGAAGCTTTCTTT. This chain links TRBV12-3 or TRBV12-4 with TRBJ1-1; D is unresolved. With 6 bases removed from V and 1 base from J, the gap between germline ends came to 21 bases. The CDR3 extends over 17 amino acids.

This clonotype came up a few times. The chain recombines TRBV12-3 or TRBV12-4 with TRBJ2-3; 8 bases align to TRBD2. The length of the CDR3 is 16 residues. J lost 4 bases, V lost 5 bases, and 11 bases had no gene match. CDR3 DNA sequence: TGTGCCAGCAGTCCCACTAGCGGAGGTAGCGCAGATACGCAGTATTTT. This gives the protein CASSPTSGGSADTQYF.

CDR3 sequence: CASPTGQGNSGVGTDTQYF. The CDR3 region has the DNA TGTGCCAGTCCCACCGGGCAGGGGAATAGCGGGGTTGGCACAGATACGCAGTATTTT. This chain connects TRBV6-1 to TRBJ2-3; the match to TRBD2 covers 8 bases. The germline CDR1 and CDR2 sequences are MNHNS and SASEGT. J gave up 1 base and V 9 bases, and 21 bases lay outside the gene matches. CDR3 size: 19 residues.

CDR3 in amino acids: CAYRGNGYTF. DNA for the CDR3: TGTGCCTATAGGGGAAATGGCTACACCTTC. V gene TRBV30 combines with J gene TRBJ1-2, with a weak D call TRBD1 (5 bases). The V end lost 7 bases, the J end lost 6 bases, and 9 bases lay between the germline ends. This CDR3 has 10 residues. CDR1 and CDR2 from the germline V gene are GTSNPN and SVGIG (reference sequence). Variable domain in full (rest from reference TRBV30 and TRBJ1-2): SQTIHQWPATLVQPVGSPLSLECTVEGTSNPNLYWYRQAAGRGLQLLFYSVGIGQISSEVPQNLSASRPQDRQFILSSKKLLLSDSGFYLCAYRGNGYTFGSGTRLTVV.

As regards this clonotype: As the CDR3 is not closed by the conserved phenylalanine or tryptophan, this likely results from a read error. V is TRBV29-1 and J is TRBJ2-1, with no clear D. The V gene's germline CDR1 is SQVTM and CDR2 ANQGSEA. This CDR3 comprises 13 residues. Trimming shortened V by 7 bases and J by 0 bases, and 10 bases separated the two germline ends. The CDR3 coding sequence is TGCAGCGCCGGACGGAACTCCTACAATGAGCAGTTCTCC. This codes for CSAGRNSYNEQFS.

The chain links TRBV12-3 or TRBV12-4 to TRBJ1-2; D is possibly TRBD1 (5 bases). V was shortened by 3 bases and J by 5 bases, with 19 bases between the two germline ends. The CDR3 consists of 16 residues. In DNA, the CDR3 is TGTGCCAGCAGTTTTACACGAGAACAGGCCTCTTATGGCTACACCTTC. This codes for CASSFTREQASYGYTF.

This clonotype was recorded a few times. V usage is TRBV28 and J usage is TRBJ2-5; 7 positions match TRBD1. This CDR3 is built from 13 residues. CDR1 is MDHEN, CDR2 SYDVKM, per germline. J gave up 11 bases and V 3 bases, and 9 bases lay outside the gene matches. CDR3 DNA sequence: TGTGCCAGCAGTTTTGGGGACAGCTACGTGCAGTACTTC. It specifies CASSFGDSYVQYF.